This entry describes one T cell receptor beta chain. This specimen belongs to a study of graft-versus-host responses after intestinal transplantation. Irradiated stimulators labeled with violet dye, roughly 200,000 in number, were plated with roughly 200,000 CFSE-labeled responders. The assay was immunoSEQ multiplex PCR, and TCRdb's table has in-frame clones only and misses some. Here the sample spans about 5,500 clones, roughly 28% being singletons. The CDR3 covers 15 residues. V dropped 4 bases and J dropped 6; count of bases not matched to a gene: 9. Germline V CDR1 and CDR2: MNHNY, SVGAGI (reference sequence).

The rearrangement links TRBV6-6 to TRBJ2-3; 8 bases line up with TRBD1. This TCR was recovered from a human patient who was an organ donor for intestinal transplantation. Here the sequenced sample was alloreactive CD4+ T cells from a mixed lymphocyte reaction culture, taken before transplantation. Subset indicated: CFSE-low proliferating T cells sorted from roughly six-day pre-transplant mixed lymphocyte reaction (GvH or HvG direction). The CDR3, as DNA: TGTGCCAGCAGTTCAACGGCAGGGGGCAGCGATACGCAGTATTTT. Protein product: CASSSTAGGSDTQYF.